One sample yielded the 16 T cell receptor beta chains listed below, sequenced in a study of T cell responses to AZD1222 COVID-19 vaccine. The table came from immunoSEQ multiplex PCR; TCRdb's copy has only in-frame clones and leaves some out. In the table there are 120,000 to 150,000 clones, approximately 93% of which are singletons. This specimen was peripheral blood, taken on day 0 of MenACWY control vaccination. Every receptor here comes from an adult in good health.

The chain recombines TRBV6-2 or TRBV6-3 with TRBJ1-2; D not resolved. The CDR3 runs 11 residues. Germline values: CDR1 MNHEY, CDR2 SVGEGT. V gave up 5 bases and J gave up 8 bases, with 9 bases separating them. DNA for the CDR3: TGTGCCAGCAGTCCAGCCGTGGGCTACACCTTC. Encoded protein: CASSPAVGYTF.

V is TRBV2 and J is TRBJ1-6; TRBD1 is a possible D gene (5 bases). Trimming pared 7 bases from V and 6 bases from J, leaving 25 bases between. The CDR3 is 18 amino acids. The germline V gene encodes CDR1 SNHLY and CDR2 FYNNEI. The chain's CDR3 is CASTREGQLVTVNSPLHF. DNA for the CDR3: TGTGCCAGCACCCGAGAGGGGCAGCTCGTGACTGTTAATTCACCCCTCCACTTT.

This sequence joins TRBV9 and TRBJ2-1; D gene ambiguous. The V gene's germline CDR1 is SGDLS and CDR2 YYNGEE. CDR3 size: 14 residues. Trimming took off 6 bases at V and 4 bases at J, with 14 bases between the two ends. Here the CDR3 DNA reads TGTGCCAGCAACGGAGAGACCCCTTACAATGAGCAGTTCTTC. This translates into CASNGETPYNEQFF.

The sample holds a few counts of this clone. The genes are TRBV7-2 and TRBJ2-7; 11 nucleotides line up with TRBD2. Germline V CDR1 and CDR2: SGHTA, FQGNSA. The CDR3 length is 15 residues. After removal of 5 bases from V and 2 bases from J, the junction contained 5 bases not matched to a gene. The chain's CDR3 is CASSIHSGGAYEQYF. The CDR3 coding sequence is TGTGCCAGCAGCATCCATAGCGGGGGGGCCTACGAGCAGTACTTC. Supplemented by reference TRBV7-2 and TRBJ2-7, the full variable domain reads GAGVSQSPSNKVTEKGKDVELRCDPISGHTALYWYRQSLGQGLEFLIYFQGNSAPDKSGLPSDRFSAERTGGSVSTLTIQRTQQEDSAVYLCASSIHSGGAYEQYFGPGTRLTVT.

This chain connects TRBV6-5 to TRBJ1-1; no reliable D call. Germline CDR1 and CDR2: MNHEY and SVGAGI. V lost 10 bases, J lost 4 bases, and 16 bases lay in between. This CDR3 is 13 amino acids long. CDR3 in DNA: TGTGCCACCGCTGTGGCTCGTGGCACTGAAGCTTTCTTT. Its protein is CATAVARGTEAFF.

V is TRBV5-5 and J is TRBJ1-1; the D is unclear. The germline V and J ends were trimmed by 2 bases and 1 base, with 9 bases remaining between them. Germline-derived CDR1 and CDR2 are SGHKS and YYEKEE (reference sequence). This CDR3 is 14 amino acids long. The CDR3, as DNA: TGTGCCAGCAGCTTTGTTTTACGGAACACTGAAGCTTTCTTT. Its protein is CASSFVLRNTEAFF.

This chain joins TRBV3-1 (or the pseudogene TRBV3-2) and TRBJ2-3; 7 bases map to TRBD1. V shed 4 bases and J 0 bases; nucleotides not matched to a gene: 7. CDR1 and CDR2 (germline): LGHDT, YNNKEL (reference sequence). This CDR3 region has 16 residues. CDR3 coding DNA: TGTGCCAGCAGCCCCTGGGACAGCGCAAGCACAGATACGCAGTATTTT. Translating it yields CASSPWDSASTDTQYF.

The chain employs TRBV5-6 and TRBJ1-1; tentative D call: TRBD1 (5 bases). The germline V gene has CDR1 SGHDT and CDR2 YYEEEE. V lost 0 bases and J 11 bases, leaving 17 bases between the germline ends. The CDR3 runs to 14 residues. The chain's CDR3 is CASSLAFSGASAFF. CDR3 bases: TGTGCCAGCAGCTTGGCCTTTTCCGGGGCCTCGGCTTTCTTT.

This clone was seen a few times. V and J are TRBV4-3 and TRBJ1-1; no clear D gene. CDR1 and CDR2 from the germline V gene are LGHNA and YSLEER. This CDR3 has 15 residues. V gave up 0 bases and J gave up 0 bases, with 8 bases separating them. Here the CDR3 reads CASSQDFRMNTEAFF. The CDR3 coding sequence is TGCGCCAGCAGCCAAGATTTCAGAATGAACACTGAAGCTTTCTTT.

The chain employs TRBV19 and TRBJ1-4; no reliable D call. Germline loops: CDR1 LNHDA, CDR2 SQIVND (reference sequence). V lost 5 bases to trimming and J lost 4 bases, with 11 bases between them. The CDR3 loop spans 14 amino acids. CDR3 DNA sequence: TGTGCCAGTAGTCTGGCAGTGGGTAATGAAAAACTGTTTTTT. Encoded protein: CASSLAVGNEKLFF.

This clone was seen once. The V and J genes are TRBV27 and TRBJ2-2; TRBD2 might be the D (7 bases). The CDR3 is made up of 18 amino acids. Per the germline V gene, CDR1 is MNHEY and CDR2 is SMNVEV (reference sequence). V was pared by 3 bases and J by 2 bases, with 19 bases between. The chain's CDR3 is CASSFRTGGGRNTGELFF. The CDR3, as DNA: TGTGCCAGCAGTTTCCGAACGGGGGGCGGGAGAAACACCGGGGAGCTGTTTTTT.

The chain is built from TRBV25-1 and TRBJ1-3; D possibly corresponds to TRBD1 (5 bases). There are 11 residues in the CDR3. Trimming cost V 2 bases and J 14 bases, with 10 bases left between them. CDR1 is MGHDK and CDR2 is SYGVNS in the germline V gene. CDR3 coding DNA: TGTGCCAGCAGTGAAAATGCAGGGTTATATTTT. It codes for CASSENAGLYF.

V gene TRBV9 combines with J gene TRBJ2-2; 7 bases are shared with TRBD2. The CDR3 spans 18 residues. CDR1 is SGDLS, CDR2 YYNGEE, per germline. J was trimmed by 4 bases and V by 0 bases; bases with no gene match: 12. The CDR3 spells CASSVGPFSGAGTGELFF. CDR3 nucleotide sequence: TGTGCCAGCAGCGTAGGCCCTTTCAGCGGGGCTGGCACCGGGGAGCTGTTTTTT. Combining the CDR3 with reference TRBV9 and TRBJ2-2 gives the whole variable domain DSGVTQTPKHLITATGQRVTLRCSPRSGDLSVYWYQQSLDQGLQFLIQYYNGEERAKGNILERFSAQQFPDLHSELNLSSLELGDSALYFCASSVGPFSGAGTGELFFGEGSRLTVL.

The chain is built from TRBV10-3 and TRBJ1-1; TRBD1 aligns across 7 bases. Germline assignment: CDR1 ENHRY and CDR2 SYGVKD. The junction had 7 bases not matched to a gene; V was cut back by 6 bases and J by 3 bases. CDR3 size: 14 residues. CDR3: CAIRGDRDYTEAFF. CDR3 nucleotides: TGTGCCATCAGAGGCGACAGGGATTACACTGAAGCTTTCTTT.

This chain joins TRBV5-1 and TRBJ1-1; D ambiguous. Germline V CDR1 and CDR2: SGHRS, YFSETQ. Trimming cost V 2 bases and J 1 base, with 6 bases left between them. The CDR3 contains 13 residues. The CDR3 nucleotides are TGCGCCAGCAGCTTTGCGGGGAACACTGAAGCTTTCTTT. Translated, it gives CASSFAGNTEAFF.

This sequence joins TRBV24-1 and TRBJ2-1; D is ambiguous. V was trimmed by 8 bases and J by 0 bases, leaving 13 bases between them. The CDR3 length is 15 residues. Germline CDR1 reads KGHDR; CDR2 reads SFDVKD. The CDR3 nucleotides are TGTGCCACCAATCGGTATCAAAGCTCCTACAATGAGCAGTTCTTC. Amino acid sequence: CATNRYQSSYNEQFF.